These 26 T cell receptor beta chains came from one sample sequenced in a study of shared clonotypes between healthy human individuals. CD45RO-negative, CCR7-selected cells formed the naive CD8 fraction, which excluded terminally differentiated effector memory CD45RA+ cells. TCRdb's table, derived via immunoSEQ multiplex PCR, lists solely in-frame clones and lacks some. This table has some 740,000 clones, about 91% appearing once. Sequencing used naive CD8+ T cells sorted from blood. The source of these receptors is a man under 40 in good health.

The genes are TRBV2 and TRBJ1-2; 7 bases line up with TRBD1. Germline CDR1 is SNHLY and CDR2 is FYNNEI. V lost 6 bases to trimming and J lost 8 bases; unmatched junction nucleotides: 15. The CDR3 loop spans 15 amino acids. The CDR3: CASSQGKTGWRGYTF. The CDR3 DNA sequence: TGTGCCAGCAGCCAGGGGAAGACAGGGTGGCGCGGCTACACCTTC.

This clone appeared a few times. The rearrangement joins TRBV10-3 to TRBJ2-6; 7 bases align to TRBD1. The CDR3 runs 19 residues. J lost 1 base, V lost 2 bases, and 11 bases had no gene match. CDR1 and CDR2 (germline): ENHRY, SYGVKD. The CDR3 region is CAISEIPGQFDSGANVLTF. As DNA, the CDR3 is TGTGCCATCAGTGAGATCCCGGGACAGTTCGATTCTGGGGCCAACGTCCTGACTTTC.

The genes are TRBV10-3 and TRBJ2-2; 7 bases map to TRBD2. Trimming took 2 bases from V and 7 from J; bases not matched to a gene: 1. Germline-derived CDR1 and CDR2 are ENHRY and SYGVKD. This CDR3 comprises 13 residues. CDR3 in amino acids: CAISERGVGELFF. The CDR3 region has the DNA TGTGCCATCAGTGAGCGGGGGGTCGGGGAGCTGTTTTTT.

A single count supports this clone. This rearrangement joins TRBV7-9 to TRBJ1-1, with D uncertain. The CDR3 covers 13 residues. The germline gives CDR1 SEHNR, CDR2 FQNEAQ (reference sequence). V was pared by 2 bases and J by 8 bases, with 12 bases between. This chain's CDR3 is CASSLTAAPEAFF. In nucleotides, the CDR3 is TGTGCCAGCAGCTTAACAGCAGCCCCGGAAGCTTTCTTT.

This chain connects TRBV19 to TRBJ2-5; 7 bases map to TRBD2. The CDR3 has 14 residues. After removal of 3 bases from V and 1 base from J, the junction contained 2 bases not matched to a gene. Germline CDR1 and CDR2: LNHDA and SQIVND (reference sequence). CDR3 DNA sequence: TGTGCCAGTAGTATCGGGGGGTTCCAAGAGACCCAGTACTTC. As protein: CASSIGGFQETQYF.

V gene TRBV7-6 combines with J gene TRBJ2-1; 11 bases match TRBD2. CDR3 length equals 15 residues. V lost 3 bases to trimming and J lost 4 bases; unmatched junction nucleotides: 2. Germline loops: CDR1 SGHVS, CDR2 FNYEAQ. The CDR3 region is CASSFTSGSYNEQFF. The CDR3 nucleotides read TGTGCCAGCAGCTTTACTAGCGGGAGTTACAATGAGCAGTTCTTC.

A remark on this clone: Relative to the germline gene, one junction end is altered; a read error may explain this. The J gene is TRBJ2-6, the V gene TRBV6-1, with D uncertain. Germline V gives CDR1 MNHNS, CDR2 SASEGT. This CDR3 contains 17 residues. The CDR3 reads CASSEEIAGSGANVLTF. The CDR3 DNA is TGTGCCAGCAGCGAAGAGATTGCAGGCTCTGGGGCCAACGTCCTGACTTTC.

The chain carries TRBV27 and TRBJ2-7; 9 bases are a match to TRBD2. The length of the CDR3 is 14 residues. After removal of 1 base from V and 5 bases from J, the junction contained 3 bases not matched to a gene. Looked up from germline, CDR1 is MNHEY and CDR2 is SMNVEV (reference sequence). The CDR3 spells CASSLFAGGDEQYF. The CDR3, as DNA: TGTGCCAGCAGTTTATTTGCGGGAGGGGACGAGCAGTACTTC.

The chain employs TRBV5-1 and TRBJ2-7; a weak D match, TRBD1 (5 bases). The CDR3 sequence is 14 residues long. V lost 1 base, J lost 3 bases, and 11 bases lay in between. CDR1 and CDR2 (germline): SGHRS, YFSETQ. The CDR3 sequence is CASSLKAGIYEQYF. The CDR3 region has the DNA TGCGCCAGCAGCTTGAAGGCAGGGATCTACGAGCAGTACTTC. Full variable domain (rest looked up from reference TRBV5-1 and TRBJ2-7): KAGVTQTPRYLIKTRGQQVTLSCSPISGHRSVSWYQQTPGQGLQFLFEYFSETQRNKGNFPGRFSGRQFSNSRSEMNVSTLELGDSALYLCASSLKAGIYEQYFGPGTRLTVT.

V gene TRBV28 combines with J gene TRBJ2-1, with 8 bases aligning to TRBD2. V lost 6 bases and J lost 6; bases outside the gene matches: 7. This CDR3 region has 14 residues. CDR1 MDHEN and CDR2 SYDVKM come from the germline V gene. CDR3 protein: CASSVGLAGNEQFF. CDR3 DNA sequence: TGTGCCAGCAGCGTCGGACTAGCCGGCAATGAGCAGTTCTTC.

The rearrangement uses TRBV2 and TRBJ2-7; TRBD1 matches at 7 bases. This CDR3 spans 14 amino acids. Per the germline V gene, CDR1 is SNHLY and CDR2 is FYNNEI. Germline trimming cut 6 bases from V and 4 bases from J; bases unmatched to any gene: 9. The CDR3 spells CASSDEDRVYEQYF. The CDR3 nucleotides read TGTGCCAGCAGCGATGAAGACAGGGTGTACGAGCAGTACTTC.

Regarding this clone: Sequence at one end of the junction differs from germline and may be a read error. V is TRBV5-1 and J is TRBJ1-2; D is possibly TRBD1 (6 bases). Germline loops: CDR1 SGHRS, CDR2 YFSETQ. The CDR3 sequence is 11 residues long. The CDR3 sequence: CASSFQGRCYF. In DNA, the CDR3 is TGCGCCAGCAGCTTTCAGGGGAGGTGTTACTTC.

This chain uses TRBV11-2 with TRBJ2-3; 8 bases match TRBD2. The length of the CDR3 is 17 residues. Trimming cost V 0 bases and J 5 bases; bases outside gene matches: 10. Germline V gene lookup returns CDR1 SGHAT and CDR2 FQNNGV. The CDR3 here is CASSLDIITSGIDTQYF. The CDR3 coding sequence is TGTGCCAGCAGCTTAGATATAATTACTAGCGGAATAGATACGCAGTATTTT.

This chain uses TRBV29-1 with TRBJ2-3; 13 bases match TRBD2. After removal of 3 bases from V and 3 bases from J, the junction contained 6 bases not matched to a gene. Looked up from germline, CDR1 is SQVTM and CDR2 is ANQGSEA. CDR3 length: 16 residues. The DNA of the CDR3 is TGCAGCGTTGATCCCCCGGGACTAGCGGGAACAGATACGCAGTATTTT. The encoded protein is CSVDPPGLAGTDTQYF.

About this clone itself: Germline and junction disagree at one end, which may indicate a read error. The chain links TRBV5-4 to TRBJ2-7; perhaps D is TRBD1 or TRBD2 (5 bases each). The germline V gene has CDR1 SGHNT and CDR2 YYREEE (reference sequence). This CDR3 has 13 residues. In DNA, the CDR3 is TGTGCCAGCAGCGGGGACGTCTCCCACGAGCAGTACTTC. This sequence encodes CASSGDVSHEQYF.

V is TRBV9 and J is TRBJ2-1; 15 nucleotides agree with TRBD2. Germline CDR1 reads SGDLS; CDR2 reads YYNGEE. This CDR3 region has 16 residues. Losses at the gene ends were 3 bases for V and 9 bases for J; bases not matched to a gene: 7. CDR3 amino acids: CASSASGLAGGSEQFF. In DNA form, the CDR3 reads TGTGCCAGCAGCGCTTCCGGACTAGCGGGAGGGAGTGAGCAGTTCTTC.

This chain links TRBV27 with TRBJ2-7; D call uncertain. The V gene's germline CDR1 is MNHEY and CDR2 SMNVEV (reference sequence). Trimming shortened V by 3 bases and J by 0 bases, and 12 bases separated the two germline ends. The CDR3 totals 15 residues. In DNA, the CDR3 is TGTGCCAGCAGTTTTCGGGCACCTAACTCCTACGAGCAGTACTTC. Residues: CASSFRAPNSYEQYF.

The V gene is TRBV5-6, the J gene TRBJ1-1, with D maybe TRBD1 (5 bases). Per germline, CDR1 SGHDT and CDR2 YYEEEE. The CDR3 contains 12 residues. Trimming took off 3 bases at V and 6 bases at J, with 9 bases between the two ends. The CDR3 reads CASSSGGAEAFF. The CDR3 nucleotides read TGTGCCAGCAGCTCCGGGGGGGCTGAAGCTTTCTTT.

This clone occurred a few times. The chain is built from TRBV28 and TRBJ2-2, with 9 positions matching TRBD1. The CDR3 loop spans 15 amino acids. Looked up from germline, CDR1 is MDHEN and CDR2 is SYDVKM. With V trimmed by 4 bases and J by 3 bases, 3 bases remained unmatched. The chain's CDR3 is CASSYRDRDTGELFF. In DNA, the CDR3 is TGTGCCAGCAGTTACCGGGACAGGGACACCGGGGAGCTGTTTTTT. The whole variable domain, filled in from reference TRBV28 and TRBJ2-2, reads DVKVTQSSRYLVKRTGEKVFLECVQDMDHENMFWYRQDPGLGLRLIYFSYDVKMKEKGDIPEGYSVSREKKERFSLILESASTNQTSMYLCASSYRDRDTGELFFGEGSRLTVL.

This sequence joins TRBV6-1 and TRBJ1-1; no clear D gene. The germline V gene encodes CDR1 MNHNS and CDR2 SASEGT. The CDR3 covers 13 residues. Trimming cost V 4 bases and J 5 bases, with 11 bases left between them. As DNA, the CDR3 is TGTGCCAGCAGTGGGTCGCAGGCGACTGAAGCTTTCTTT. Its translation is CASSGSQATEAFF.

This clone showed up just a few times. The V call is TRBV6-6, the J call TRBJ2-7; D is possibly TRBD2 (6 bases). V was shortened by 6 bases and J by 6 bases, with 12 bases between the two germline ends. The CDR3 loop spans 12 amino acids. CDR1 and CDR2 (germline): MNHNY, SVGAGI (reference sequence). The CDR3 loop reads CASRPGTLEQYF. CDR3 nucleotides: TGTGCCAGCAGACCCGGGACTCTCGAGCAGTACTTC.

The CDR3 region has the DNA TGCGCCAGCAGCCAAGCCCATCTACAGGGAACTCTAGGTACCGGGGAGCTGTTTTTT. It yields the protein CASSQAHLQGTLGTGELFF. V is TRBV4-1 and J is TRBJ2-2; perhaps TRBD1 as D (6 bases). Germline CDR1 and CDR2: MGHRA and YSYEKL. V lost 1 base, J lost 5 bases, and 23 bases lay in between. CDR3 length equals 19 residues.

The chain joins TRBV5-1 to TRBJ2-7; D is ambiguous. The CDR3 runs 13 residues. Trimming removed 4 bases from V and 6 bases from J, with 14 bases in between. Per germline, CDR1 SGHRS and CDR2 YFSETQ. CDR3 DNA sequence: TGCGCCAGCAGCCTACCCGACAAGGCCGAGCAGTACTTC. Translation: CASSLPDKAEQYF.

Of note for this clone: Since a far larger clone is one base different, this is likely a read error. The same CDR3 also results from other DNA sequences found in this sample. The chain recombines TRBV28 with TRBJ1-2; D gene unclear. The CDR3 totals 11 residues. Germline V gene data show CDR1 as MDHEN and CDR2 as SYDVKM. V dropped 2 bases and J dropped 2 bases, with 0 bases sitting between them. Written as DNA, the CDR3 is TGTGCCAGCAGTTTAAACTATGGCTACACCTTC. Translation: CASSLNYGYTF.

This clone was found once. The chain combines TRBV4-3 with TRBJ2-3, with D possibly TRBD2 on 5 matching bases. Germline V gives CDR1 LGHNA, CDR2 YSLEER. Between the trimmed V and J ends, which lost 0 bases and 5 bases, there was a span of 21 bases. The CDR3 extends over 18 amino acids. In nucleotides, the CDR3 is TGCGCCAGCAGCCAAGATCTGGACTCGTCGACGCAAGGAGATACGCAGTATTTT. Residues: CASSQDLDSSTQGDTQYF.

This clone was seen once. The rearrangement links TRBV5-8 to TRBJ2-7, with 11 bases identical to TRBD2. CDR3 length equals 17 residues. Germline loops: CDR1 SGHTS, CDR2 YDEGEE. The V and J ends lost 2 bases and 3 bases, in that order; junction bases with no gene match: 10. The CDR3 loop reads CASSLGTSGTFYYEQYF. CDR3 bases: TGTGCCAGCAGCTTAGGGACTAGCGGAACCTTCTACTACGAGCAGTACTTC.